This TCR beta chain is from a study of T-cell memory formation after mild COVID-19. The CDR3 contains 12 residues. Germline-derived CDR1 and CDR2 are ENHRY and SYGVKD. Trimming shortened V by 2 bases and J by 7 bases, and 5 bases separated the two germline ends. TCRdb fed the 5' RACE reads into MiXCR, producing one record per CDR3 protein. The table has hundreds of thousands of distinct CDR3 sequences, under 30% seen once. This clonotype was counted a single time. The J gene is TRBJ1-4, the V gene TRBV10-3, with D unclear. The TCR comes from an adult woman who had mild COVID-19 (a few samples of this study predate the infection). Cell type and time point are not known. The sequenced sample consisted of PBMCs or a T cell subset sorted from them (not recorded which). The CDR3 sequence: CAISEGGEKLFF. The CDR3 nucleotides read TGTGCCATCAGTGAGGGAGGTGAAAAACTGTTTTTT.